Here is one TCR beta chain with its context. Assay: immunoSEQ multiplex PCR; the TCRdb copy retains only in-frame clones and omits some. Of around 80,000 clones in the sample, roughly 95% were seen once. Time point of the sample: recipient sample about 28 days before transplant, after cytoreduction. Recipient blood drawn about 28 days pretransplant and days 30, 100, 180 after. Per the germline V gene, CDR1 is MDHEN and CDR2 is SYDVKM. CDR3 length: 16 residues. J gave up 4 bases and V 6 bases, and 11 bases lay outside the gene matches. The data were taken from a study of T cell clonotyping in hematopoietic cell transplantation.

The V gene is TRBV28, the J gene TRBJ2-7, with 11 bases that match TRBD2. The origin of this receptor is a woman aged 45 to 65 with acute myeloid leukemia. Some clones in this sample may be carry-over from other donors' samples. Sequencing used peripheral blood mononuclear cells, obtained before stem cell transplant. The CDR3 coding sequence is TGTGCCAGCAGCGACCTTACTAGCGGGAGAAGGTACGAGCAGTACTTC. As protein: CASSDLTSGRRYEQYF.